This T cell receptor beta chain is drawn from a study of T cell changes during pregnancy in multiple sclerosis. This clone was seen just once. The table came from immunoSEQ multiplex PCR; TCRdb's copy has only in-frame clones and leaves some out. The data hold around 35,000 clones, with nearly 95% observed a single time. The CDR3 covers 14 residues. CDR1 and CDR2 (germline): SGHVS, FNYEAQ. Deletions cut 5 bases from V and 8 bases from J, with 15 bases between. The source material was CD4+ T cells from peripheral blood mononuclear cells, sampled in the third trimester of pregnancy. This chain connects TRBV7-6 to TRBJ1-4; D might be TRBD1 (6 bases). The sequence came from a female donor in good health, enrolled as a control in a pregnancy study. For the CDR3, the DNA is TGTGCCAGCAGCAAATCACAGGGCCGGGAAAAACTGTTTTTT. It encodes CASSKSQGREKLFF.